These 9 T cell receptor beta chains share one sample of origin, sequenced in a study of blood T cell repertoires in COVID-19. This table comes from immunoSEQ multiplex PCR, and its TCRdb copy is limited to in-frame clones, with some not included. The sample holds about 83,000 clones; roughly nine tenths are singletons and the top ten take around 3%. What was sequenced was peripheral blood. The receptors originated from a woman in her forties or fifties with active or convalescent COVID-19.

The J gene is TRBJ2-1, the V gene TRBV18, with 9 nucleotides matching TRBD1. This CDR3 has 16 amino acids. The trim removed 2 bases at V and 7 bases at J, leaving 9 bases unmatched. Germline V gives CDR1 KGHSH, CDR2 LQKENI. CDR3 DNA sequence: TGTGCCAGCTCACCAGGGGGACAGGGTTTCCGGAATGAGCAGTTCTTC. Its translation: CASSPGGQGFRNEQFF.

The chain combines TRBV6-1 with TRBJ2-7; D is perhaps TRBD1 (5 bases). The CDR3 spans 15 residues. Trimming removed 0 bases from V and 3 bases from J, with 12 bases in between. Germline V gene sequence: CDR1 MNHNS, CDR2 SASEGT. CDR3 residues: CASSEAQGRIYEQYF. As DNA, the CDR3 is TGTGCCAGCAGTGAAGCGCAGGGCAGAATCTACGAGCAGTACTTC.

This chain uses TRBV4-1 with TRBJ2-1; TRBD1 matches at 12 bases. The CDR3 runs 16 residues. Trimming at V came to 4 bases and at J to 7 bases, leaving 8 bases not matched to a gene. Germline V gene lookup returns CDR1 MGHRA and CDR2 YSYEKL. CDR3 protein: CASSPLGQGARNEQFF. CDR3 bases: TGCGCCAGCAGCCCACTGGGACAGGGGGCGCGGAATGAGCAGTTCTTC.

The V call is TRBV30, the J call TRBJ1-2; the D gene is possibly TRBD1 (6 bases). V was clipped by 4 bases and J by 4 bases, with 19 bases between them. Germline-derived CDR1 and CDR2 are GTSNPN and SVGIG (reference sequence). The CDR3 is made up of 15 amino acids. The CDR3 spells CAWNHRATGTYGYTF. The CDR3 region has the DNA TGTGCCTGGAACCACAGGGCTACAGGAACCTATGGCTACACCTTC.

The chain is built from TRBV12-3 or TRBV12-4 and TRBJ1-2, with TRBD1 matching 9 bases. This CDR3 is built from 13 residues. V lost 7 bases, J lost 6 bases, and 6 bases stayed unmatched. CDR3 loop: CASNLGQGDGYTF. The CDR3 DNA reads as TGTGCCAGCAACCTGGGACAGGGTGATGGCTACACCTTC.

This clone appeared once. The DNA of the CDR3 is TGTGCCAGCACTGGGGGGGTGAACACTGAAGCTTTCTTT. This encodes CASTGGVNTEAFF. The rearrangement joins TRBV6-5 to TRBJ1-1; D is possibly TRBD1 (5 bases). CDR1 MNHEY and CDR2 SVGAGI come from the germline V gene. The CDR3 covers 13 residues. V was trimmed by 7 bases and J by 0 bases, leaving 9 bases between them.

This clone was seen only a few times. The J gene is TRBJ2-1, the V gene TRBV5-1, with TRBD2 matching 8 bases. Trimming at V came to 1 base and at J to 4 bases, leaving 4 bases not matched to a gene. The CDR3 extends over 15 amino acids. The germline gives CDR1 SGHRS, CDR2 YFSETQ. DNA for the CDR3: TGCGCCAGCAGCTTGTGGCGGGGGGAATACAATGAGCAGTTCTTC. Translation: CASSLWRGEYNEQFF.

The chain couples TRBV9 to TRBJ2-6, with a possible D match to TRBD2 (7 bases). V was clipped by 0 bases and J by 0 bases, with 10 bases between them. The CDR3 has 17 amino acids. Germline CDR1 is SGDLS and CDR2 is YYNGEE. The CDR3 reads CASSVGGGGSGANVLTF. In nucleotides, the CDR3 is TGTGCCAGCAGCGTAGGGGGAGGGGGCTCTGGGGCCAACGTCCTGACTTTC.

The chain has TRBV7-2 and TRBJ2-2, with 8 bases that match TRBD2. From germline, CDR1 is SGHTA and CDR2 FQGNSA. Trimming at V came to 2 bases and at J to 1 base, leaving 3 bases not matched to a gene. The CDR3 spans 16 residues. The CDR3 DNA sequence: TGTGCCAGCAGCTTATTCCTAGCGGGGAACACCGGGGAGCTGTTTTTT. Translation gives CASSLFLAGNTGELFF. The full variable domain, its missing parts supplied by reference TRBV7-2 and TRBJ2-2, is GAGVSQSPSNKVTEKGKDVELRCDPISGHTALYWYRQSLGQGLEFLIYFQGNSAPDKSGLPSDRFSAERTGGSVSTLTIQRTQQEDSAVYLCASSLFLAGNTGELFFGEGSRLTVL.